This T cell receptor beta chain was obtained from a study of regulatory T cells in long-lasting Graves disease. Per the germline V gene, CDR1 is GTSNPN and CDR2 is SVGIG (reference sequence). There are 12 residues in the CDR3. The V end was cut by 5 bases, the J end by 8 bases, with 15 bases between. Relying on iRepertoire HTBI primers and Arm-PCR of CDR3 regions, the team built TCR beta libraries. Using its own MiXCR run on the multiplex PCR reads, TCRdb lists one record per CDR3 protein. This table has 410,000 or so distinct CDR3 sequences, more than 12% appearing once. Time point indicated: newly diagnosed GD, antithyroid drugs for less than 3 months. The TCR library was made from RNA extracted from PBMCs. This sample was shared with a second study, whose subject was T cells in Graves' hyperthyroidism and ophthalmopathy.

The sequence was obtained from a woman in her 30s with Graves disease. The starting material was peripheral blood mononuclear cells (PBMCs), obtained at new diagnosis, from a patient treated with antithyroid drugs. The rearrangement uses TRBV30 and TRBJ1-2; D call uncertain. The CDR3 region has the DNA TGTGCCTGGTACCACTCCCCCGGGGGCTACACCTTC. Protein: CAWYHSPGGYTF. Combining the CDR3 with reference TRBV30 and TRBJ1-2 gives the whole variable domain SQTIHQWPATLVQPVGSPLSLECTVEGTSNPNLYWYRQAAGRGLQLLFYSVGIGQISSEVPQNLSASRPQDRQFILSSKKLLLSDSGFYLCAWYHSPGGYTFGSGTRLTVV.